Below are 28 T cell receptor beta chains sequenced from a single sample in a study of blood T cell repertoires in COVID-19. The method was immunoSEQ multiplex PCR; TCRdb's version includes in-frame clones alone and lacks a portion of them. The repertoire consists of approximately 68,000 clones, with around 90% occurring once and the leading ten covering under 7%. Sequenced material: peripheral blood. The receptors were gathered from a man aged 50-60 years with active COVID-19.

This clone was recorded a few times. The gene calls are TRBV7-9 and TRBJ2-2; 12 bases align to TRBD2. This CDR3 region has 16 residues. J was trimmed by 3 bases and V by 4 bases; bases with no gene match: 3. Germline V gene data show CDR1 as SEHNR and CDR2 as FQNEAQ (reference sequence). The CDR3 spells CASSSPSGGDTGELFF. In DNA form, the CDR3 reads TGTGCCAGCAGCTCCCCTAGCGGGGGGGACACCGGGGAGCTGTTTTTT.

The genes are TRBV5-5 and TRBJ2-3, with D perhaps TRBD2 (5 bases). The CDR3 is made up of 14 amino acids. Deletions cut 0 bases from V and 3 bases from J, with 8 bases between. Germline V gene sequence: CDR1 SGHKS, CDR2 YYEKEE (reference sequence). The CDR3 here is CASSLEGGTDTQYF. In DNA form, the CDR3 reads TGTGCCAGCAGCTTGGAAGGCGGGACAGATACGCAGTATTTT.

The chain couples TRBV23-1 to TRBJ1-1; TRBD1 is a possible D gene (6 bases). TRBV23-1 belongs to the ORF category, with a function that is uncertain. V was clipped by 7 bases and J by 5 bases, with 23 bases between them. The CDR3 runs to 16 residues. The CDR3 sequence is CASNFGGSLRGTEAFF. CDR3 DNA: TGCGCCAGCAATTTCGGAGGCAGCCTCAGGGGTACTGAAGCTTTCTTT.

The chain couples TRBV6-5 to TRBJ2-2; 9 bases line up with TRBD1. V shed 5 bases, J shed 3 bases, and the junction held 4 bases outside the gene matches. This CDR3 comprises 15 residues. Germline assignment: CDR1 MNHEY and CDR2 SVGAGI. The CDR3 region is CASSNGQGYTGELFF. CDR3 coding DNA: TGTGCCAGCAGTAACGGACAGGGGTACACCGGGGAGCTGTTTTTT.

This chain connects TRBV24-1 to TRBJ2-3; 7 bases map to TRBD2. CDR3 length equals 17 residues. Trimming took 4 bases from V and 0 from J; bases not matched to a gene: 9. CDR1 and CDR2 (germline): KGHDR, SFDVKD. CDR3: CATSETPGRGSTDTQYF. The CDR3 region has the DNA TGTGCCACCAGTGAAACCCCGGGGAGGGGTAGCACAGATACGCAGTATTTT.

The chain has TRBV4-1 and TRBJ1-4; the D gene is possibly TRBD1 (6 bases). Trimming removed 0 bases from V and 1 base from J, with 12 bases in between. The CDR3 consists of 17 residues. Germline-derived CDR1 and CDR2 are MGHRA and YSYEKL. CDR3 residues: CASSQEGGGITNEKLFF. The DNA for the CDR3 is TGCGCCAGCAGCCAAGAAGGGGGGGGGATAACTAATGAAAAACTGTTTTTT.

V gene TRBV3-1 (or the pseudogene TRBV3-2) combines with J gene TRBJ1-6; the match to TRBD1 covers 8 bases. Looked up from germline, CDR1 is LGHDT and CDR2 is YNNKEL (reference sequence). The CDR3 contains 16 residues. Unmatched junction bases numbered 11, after V lost 6 bases and J lost 7 bases. In DNA, the CDR3 is TGTGCCAGCAGAAACGAACCGGGACAGGTGAATTCACCCCTCCACTTT. It codes for CASRNEPGQVNSPLHF.

The chain recombines TRBV10-3 with TRBJ2-7; perhaps TRBD1 as D (5 bases). V was trimmed by 3 bases and J by 3 bases, leaving 12 bases between them. The CDR3 length is 14 residues. Germline-derived CDR1 and CDR2 are ENHRY and SYGVKD. DNA of the CDR3: TGTGCCATCAGTGAAAGGGGTATGGACTACGAGCAGTACTTC. Encoded protein: CAISERGMDYEQYF.

The V gene is TRBV15, the J gene TRBJ1-6; D is ambiguous. Germline CDR1 reads LNHNV; CDR2 reads YYDKDF (reference sequence). V lost 0 bases, J lost 6 bases, and 6 bases lay in between. This CDR3 has 14 amino acids. CDR3 DNA sequence: TGTGCCACCAGCAGAGATGGCTTTAATTCACCCCTCCACTTT. Residues: CATSRDGFNSPLHF.

V and J are TRBV18 and TRBJ1-1; 9 bases match TRBD1. Unmatched junction bases numbered 5, after V lost 4 bases and J lost 2 bases. The germline CDR1 and CDR2 sequences are KGHSH and LQKENI. The CDR3 runs to 15 residues. The chain's CDR3 is CASSLLGQGNTEAFF. The CDR3 nucleotides are TGTGCCAGCTCACTCTTGGGACAGGGAAACACTGAAGCTTTCTTT.

V and J are TRBV3-1 (or the pseudogene TRBV3-2) and TRBJ2-2; maybe TRBD2 (6 bases). The CDR3 consists of 15 residues. V lost 0 bases, J lost 7 bases, and 12 bases lay in between. Per the germline V gene, CDR1 is LGHDT and CDR2 is YNNKEL (reference sequence). The CDR3 reads CASSQDQAGVGELFF. Written as DNA, the CDR3 is TGTGCCAGCAGCCAAGATCAAGCGGGTGTCGGGGAGCTGTTTTTT.

The V call is TRBV5-1, the J call TRBJ2-1, with 7 bases lining up with TRBD1. Germline V gene lookup returns CDR1 SGHRS and CDR2 YFSETQ. This CDR3 contains 13 residues. Trimming cost V 3 bases and J 13 bases; bases outside gene matches: 10. CDR3 sequence: CASSWNSQGLQFF. CDR3 in DNA: TGCGCCAGCAGCTGGAACTCACAGGGGTTACAGTTCTTC.

The rearrangement joins TRBV5-4 to TRBJ1-1; D is ambiguous. Trimming left V 4 bases short and J 0 bases short, with 13 bases between. The CDR3 runs 15 residues. The V gene's germline CDR1 is SGHNT and CDR2 YYREEE (reference sequence). CDR3 sequence reads: CASSLITTLNTEAFF. CDR3 DNA sequence: TGTGCCAGCAGCCTAATTACCACTCTGAACACTGAAGCTTTCTTT.

The gene calls are TRBV27 and TRBJ2-2; tentatively, D is TRBD2 (5 bases). In germline, CDR1 is MNHEY, CDR2 SMNVEV (reference sequence). This CDR3 contains 13 residues. V shed 5 bases and J shed 6 bases, with 10 bases lying between them. The CDR3 nucleotides are TGTGCCAGCAGTCCGCAAGCGGCCGGGGAGCTGTTTTTT. Protein sequence: CASSPQAAGELFF.

This chain joins TRBV19 and TRBJ2-3, with 10 bases matching TRBD2. CDR1 and CDR2 from the germline V gene are LNHDA and SQIVND (reference sequence). J gave up 1 base and V 5 bases, and 12 bases lay outside the gene matches. The CDR3 loop spans 18 amino acids. CDR3: CASSPRGVAGGGTDTQYF. DNA of the CDR3: TGTGCCAGTAGTCCCAGAGGAGTAGCGGGGGGTGGCACAGATACGCAGTATTTT.

This clone was observed a few times. This rearrangement joins TRBV6-5 to TRBJ2-7, with D hard to call. V gave up 2 bases and J gave up 1 base, with 6 bases separating them. From germline, CDR1 is MNHEY and CDR2 SVGAGI. CDR3 length: 13 residues. For the CDR3, the DNA is TGTGCCAGCAGTTACGCCTATTCCTACGAGCAGTACTTC. Amino acids: CASSYAYSYEQYF.

The V and J genes are TRBV5-6 and TRBJ2-5; unclear D gene. This CDR3 contains 12 residues. From germline, CDR1 is SGHDT and CDR2 YYEEEE. Between the trimmed V and J ends, which lost 1 base and 13 bases, there was a span of 14 bases. The CDR3 loop reads CASSLTHTPRYF. The CDR3 DNA reads TGTGCCAGCAGCTTGACCCACACCCCCCGGTACTTC.

The J gene is TRBJ1-5, the V gene TRBV6-5; 7 nucleotides line up with TRBD1. The CDR3 spans 14 residues. With 8 bases clipped from V and 5 bases from J, the junction kept 9 bases outside the gene matches. Germline V gene lookup returns CDR1 MNHEY and CDR2 SVGAGI. The CDR3 nucleotides are TGTGCCAGCGCCATAAACAGGGGCTATCAGCCCCAGCATTTT. Encoded protein: CASAINRGYQPQHF.

The V and J genes are TRBV30 and TRBJ2-5; perhaps TRBD2 as D (5 bases). The germline CDR1 and CDR2 sequences are GTSNPN and SVGIG (reference sequence). The ends were cut back, 3 bases at V and 5 bases at J, with 16 bases in the middle. CDR3 size: 14 residues. CDR3 DNA sequence: TGTGCCTGGAGCATCGGGGTTTTATTGGAGACCCAGTACTTC. This sequence encodes CAWSIGVLLETQYF.

This clone showed up just once. The CDR3 sequence: CASSPLGGQGEKLFF. The CDR3 region has the DNA TGTGCCAGCAGTCCCCTGGGGGGGCAGGGTGAAAAACTGTTTTTT. V usage is TRBV28 and J usage is TRBJ1-4; D might be TRBD1 (6 bases). Between the trimmed V and J ends, which lost 5 bases and 7 bases, there was a span of 17 bases. This CDR3 is 15 amino acids long. The germline V gene has CDR1 MDHEN and CDR2 SYDVKM. Variable domain in full (rest from reference TRBV28 and TRBJ1-4): DVKVTQSSRYLVKRTGEKVFLECVQDMDHENMFWYRQDPGLGLRLIYFSYDVKMKEKGDIPEGYSVSREKKERFSLILESASTNQTSMYLCASSPLGGQGEKLFFGSGTQLSVL.

This clone is a singleton in its sample. This sequence joins TRBV28 and TRBJ2-1; a weak D match, TRBD1 (5 bases). V lost 8 bases to trimming and J lost 10 bases, with 18 bases between them. This CDR3 region has 13 residues. From germline, CDR1 is MDHEN and CDR2 SYDVKM. Written as DNA, the CDR3 is TGTGCCAGCTTAGTCAGGGTCGGGCACGAGCAGTTCTTC. It is translated as CASLVRVGHEQFF.

The chain combines TRBV28 with TRBJ1-1; TRBD1 agrees at 8 bases. There are 14 residues in the CDR3. The V gene's germline CDR1 is MDHEN and CDR2 SYDVKM. V trimming: 7 bases; J trimming: 4 bases; junction bases outside the gene matches: 8. The CDR3 nucleotides read TGTGCCAGCAATTACCAGGGGGCGGTCACTGAAGCTTTCTTT. The encoded protein is CASNYQGAVTEAFF.

The chain recombines TRBV18 with TRBJ1-4; 7 positions agree with TRBD1. CDR1 and CDR2 (germline): KGHSH, LQKENI. The ends lost 0 bases at V and 6 bases at J; junction bases unmatched: 7. This CDR3 comprises 16 residues. This chain's CDR3 is CASSPPFNRGDEKLFF. CDR3 nucleotides: TGTGCCAGCTCACCACCGTTTAACAGGGGAGATGAAAAACTGTTTTTT.

This clone appeared once. The chain combines TRBV6-6 with TRBJ2-2; 9 positions agree with TRBD1. CDR1 and CDR2 (germline): MNHNY, SVGAGI (reference sequence). The CDR3 runs to 14 residues. Trimming removed 6 bases from V and 7 bases from J; junction bases left unmatched: 6. DNA for the CDR3: TGTGCCAGCAGGCCGACAGGGGGTGACGGGGAGCTGTTTTTT. This gives the protein CASRPTGGDGELFF.

Worth noting for this clone: The junction departs from germline at one end; a sequencing error may be responsible. The chain joins TRBV19 to TRBJ1-5; the D gene is possibly TRBD1 (6 bases). The CDR3 is 16 amino acids. Germline V lookup: CDR1 LNHDA, CDR2 SQIVND (reference sequence). The DNA of the CDR3 is TGTGCCAGTACTATATTTTCGGGGGGCGGCAATCAGCCCCAGCATTTT. It encodes CASTIFSGGGNQPQHF.

In its sample, this clone was seen a few times. The chain is built from TRBV7-8 and TRBJ2-3; a weak D match, TRBD1 (6 bases). Trimming pared 10 bases from V and 3 bases from J, leaving 20 bases between. The CDR3 sequence is 15 residues long. Germline V gene sequence: CDR1 SGHVS, CDR2 FQNEAQ. The DNA of the CDR3 is TGTGCCACGACTTACAGGGTAGGGCGTACAGATACGCAGTATTTT. It yields the protein CATTYRVGRTDTQYF. Supplemented by reference TRBV7-8 and TRBJ2-3, the full variable domain reads GAGVSQSPRYKVAKRGQDVALRCDPISGHVSLFWYQQALGQGPEFLTYFQNEAQLDKSGLPSDRFFAERPEGSVSTLKIQRTQQEDSAVYLCATTYRVGRTDTQYFGPGTRLTVL.

The chain combines TRBV5-4 with TRBJ2-5; D possibly corresponds to TRBD2 (6 bases). Germline CDR1 SGHNT, CDR2 YYREEE (reference sequence). Trimming removed 3 bases at V and 10 bases at J, with 13 bases between. The CDR3 loop spans 12 amino acids. The CDR3 here is CASSSDYAGQYF. As DNA, the CDR3 is TGTGCCAGCAGCTCGGACTACGCCGGCCAGTACTTC.

The J gene is TRBJ2-2, the V gene TRBV9; TRBD2 matches 9 bases. J was trimmed by 5 bases and V by 0 bases; bases with no gene match: 5. The CDR3 spans 16 residues. CDR1 and CDR2 (germline): SGDLS, YYNGEE. CDR3 DNA: TGTGCCAGCAGCGTAGGGGTTAGCGGGAGTACCGGGGAGCTGTTTTTT. It is translated as CASSVGVSGSTGELFF.